This TCR beta chain derives from a study of breast tumors, draining lymph nodes, adjacent tissues (dated by TCRdb to 2016 to 2017). For the wider study: In breast cancer patients, the study compared the TCR beta repertoires of tumor, adjacent nontumor tissue and axillary lymph nodes. The study was designed to assess the relationships and possible T-cell exchange between tumor, surrounding tissue and draining lymph node repertoires in human breast cancer. Beyond this particular receptor, the publication reports: The similarity between tumor and nontumor tissue repertoires was significantly greater in luminal-like breast cancer than in basal-like breast cancer. Rather than being directly demonstrated, the conclusion that tumor T cells originate in lymph nodes was presented as consistent with a hypothesis. Tumor T-cell repertoires showed less diversity than lymph node repertoires and more diversity than nontumor tissue repertoires, and tumor T-cell repertoires showed preferential V and J gene usage. The data were considered consistent with the idea that most tumor T cells come from the lymph node and then expand in tumor tissue.

Lymph node samples were obtained from the axillary draining lymph nodes of breast cancer patients. The table lists this clonotype with many counts. What antigen it recognizes has not been identified. Base-call qualities are not available, and no considerably larger clone is one nucleotide away. The sequencing machine was an Illumina HiSeq 2000. Multiplex PCR amplification was used to build the TCR beta chain libraries. High-throughput sequencing was used to analyze the amplified TCR beta chain products. In TCRdb, the public reads were trimmed at Q25 with fastp and aligned with MiXCR, with productive beta chains retained. All rows with the same CDR3 protein become a single entry with the most common DNA and genes. Recorded for this sample are some 100,000 distinct CDR3 sequences; approximately 21% of them occurred a single time. The ten largest clonotypes hold 1% to 1.5% of the sample. V and J lose 1 base and 9 bases, and a span of 14 bases separates them. The germline V gene encodes CDR1 SGHRS and CDR2 YFSETQ. The CDR3 numbers 15 residues from cysteine through phenylalanine. Of the read, only the CDR3 DNA is kept; its 45 bases are in frame from base 1.

The clonotype comes from a female donor with breast cancer. Some clones in this sample may be carry-over from other donors' samples. The sequence joins TRBV5-1 to TRBJ1-6, with the identity of the D gene unclear. The sequenced sample was axillary lymph node tissue. CDR3 region: CASSLSGVTRSPLHF. The nucleotides are TGCGCCAGCAGCTTGTCCGGGGTAACTCGTTCACCCCTCCACTTT.